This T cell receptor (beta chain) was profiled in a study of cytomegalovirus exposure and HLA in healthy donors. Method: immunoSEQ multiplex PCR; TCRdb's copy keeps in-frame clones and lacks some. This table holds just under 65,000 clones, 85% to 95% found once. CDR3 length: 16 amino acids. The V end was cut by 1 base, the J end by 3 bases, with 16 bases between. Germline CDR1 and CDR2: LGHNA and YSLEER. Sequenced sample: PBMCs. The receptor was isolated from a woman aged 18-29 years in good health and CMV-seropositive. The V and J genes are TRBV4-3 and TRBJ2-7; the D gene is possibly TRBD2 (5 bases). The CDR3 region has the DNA TGCGCCAGCAGCCAAGGTTCCGGGGTCCCCATCTACGAGCAGTACTTC. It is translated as CASSQGSGVPIYEQYF.